This T cell receptor (beta chain) was sequenced in a study of blood T cell repertoires in COVID-19. Study as a whole: PBMCs, B-cell-depleted T cells, or T cells provided the cDNA or gDNA that made up the material.

A Seattle source enrolled patients during active infection and followed them longitudinally. As processed by the authors: From reference gene primer amplification, estimates of nucleated cell counts were derived. Data came from immunoSEQ multiplex PCR; TCRdb stores just in-frame clones and leaves some out. That table is the source of V, J and clone size, and D and trimming were worked out from the DNA. The repertoire includes some 60,000 clones, roughly four fifths of them detected once, and roughly a tenth sits in the top ten. V dropped 3 bases and J dropped 8 bases, with 10 bases sitting between them. Germline lookup yields CDR1 MNHEY and CDR2 SVGAGI. This CDR3 comprises 12 residues.

This receptor was obtained from an older man with COVID-19, enrolled during active disease. The J gene is TRBJ1-1, the V gene TRBV6-5, with a tentative D call TRBD1 (5 bases). Material for sequencing was peripheral blood. The CDR3 reads CASSYQGWEAFF. In nucleotides, the CDR3 is TGTGCCAGCAGTTATCAGGGTTGGGAAGCTTTCTTT.